Detailed here is one T cell receptor (beta chain). What it binds is not known. The method was immunoSEQ multiplex PCR; TCRdb's version includes in-frame clones alone and lacks a portion of them. The sample shows about 100,000 clones, approximately 84% of them seen only once. This record belongs to a study of graft-versus-host responses after intestinal transplantation. The ends were cut back, 6 bases at V and 12 bases at J, with 12 bases in the middle. The CDR3 length is 10 residues. Per the germline V gene, CDR1 is DFQATT and CDR2 is SNEGSKA (reference sequence). This sequence joins TRBV20-1 and TRBJ2-1; D is ambiguous. The input for sequencing was unstimulated CD4+ T cells sorted from spleen or lymph node cells, taken before transplant. This receptor was identified in a human donor who was the organ donor for an intestinal transplant. CDR3 protein: CSAQKVSQFF. The DNA of the CDR3 is TGCAGTGCCCAGAAGGTCTCGCAGTTCTTC.